These 25 T cell receptor beta chains were sequenced from one sample in a study of CD8 T cell repertoires and HIV-1 epitope variants. Assay used: immunoSEQ multiplex PCR; TCRdb lists only in-frame clones, some missing. The profile shows about 5,600 clones, around 60% of them singletons. Antigen specificity for these receptors is unknown. The sequenced sample was cultured CD8+ T cells derived from PBMCs. All receptors come from a male donor with HIV.

The chain couples TRBV6-5 to TRBJ2-1, with 9 bases that match TRBD1. The CDR3 is 13 amino acids. Germline loops: CDR1 MNHEY, CDR2 SVGAGI. Trimming at V came to 5 bases and at J to 15 bases, leaving 11 bases not matched to a gene. The CDR3 region has the DNA TGTGCCAGCAGTGACCAGACAGGGGGATTTCCGTTCTTC. It encodes CASSDQTGGFPFF.

V and J are TRBV27 and TRBJ1-2, with TRBD1 matching over 7 bases. V shed 2 bases, J shed 4 bases, and the junction held 4 bases outside the gene matches. Germline V gene lookup returns CDR1 MNHEY and CDR2 SMNVEV (reference sequence). The CDR3 totals 14 residues. Written as DNA, the CDR3 is TGTGCCAGCAGTTTAGGGGGACAGACCTATGGCTACACCTTC. Translation gives CASSLGGQTYGYTF.

The genes are TRBV4-3 and TRBJ2-1; 8 bases agree with TRBD2. CDR1 LGHNA and CDR2 YSLEER come from the germline V gene. This CDR3 is built from 16 residues. The junction had 11 bases not matched to a gene; V was cut back by 5 bases and J by 5 bases. The CDR3 spells CASSAYSGGPDNEQFF. The CDR3 DNA sequence: TGCGCCAGCAGCGCCTACTCGGGGGGGCCCGACAATGAGCAGTTCTTC.

The chain uses TRBV11-3 and TRBJ2-5, with 8 bases identical to TRBD1. The J segment lost 2 bases and the V segment lost 3 bases, leaving 2 bases of the junction unmatched. This CDR3 spans 14 amino acids. In germline, CDR1 is SGHNT, CDR2 YENEEA. In nucleotides, the CDR3 is TGTGCCAGCAGCTTGGGGACAGGACAAGAGACCCAGTACTTC. It is translated as CASSLGTGQETQYF.

This chain links TRBV28 with TRBJ1-2; possibly TRBD1 for D (6 bases). The CDR3 is made up of 13 amino acids. The V and J ends lost 3 bases and 6 bases respectively, with 11 bases between them. CDR1 and CDR2 (germline): MDHEN, SYDVKM. CDR3 DNA: TGTGCCAGCAGTTTCTACGCAGGGGATGGCTACACCTTC. Residues: CASSFYAGDGYTF.

The V and J genes are TRBV6-1 and TRBJ2-7; D is perhaps TRBD1 (6 bases). Germline CDR1 MNHNS, CDR2 SASEGT. CDR3 size: 14 residues. Trimming shortened V by 4 bases and J by 3 bases, and 13 bases separated the two germline ends. The CDR3 loop is CASSARDNGYEQYF. DNA for the CDR3: TGTGCCAGCAGTGCTCGGGACAACGGCTACGAGCAGTACTTC.

The rearrangement joins TRBV19 to TRBJ2-2, with D unclear. Germline CDR1 LNHDA, CDR2 SQIVND (reference sequence). The CDR3 loop spans 14 amino acids. V dropped 3 bases and J dropped 1 base, with 6 bases sitting between them. The CDR3 coding sequence is TGTGCCAGTAGTATTGTCGAGAACACCGGGGAGCTGTTTTTT. The encoded protein is CASSIVENTGELFF.

This clone was seen a few times. The chain couples TRBV10-1 to TRBJ1-1; D is perhaps TRBD1 (6 bases). Trimming took 0 bases from V and 1 from J, leaving 9 bases between them. Germline V lookup: CDR1 WNHNN, CDR2 SYGVQD (reference sequence). This CDR3 comprises 15 residues. CDR3 sequence reads: CASSESRGANTEAFF. The CDR3 bases are TGCGCCAGCAGTGAGTCGCGGGGGGCGAACACTGAAGCTTTCTTT.

This rearrangement joins TRBV28 to TRBJ2-7; the match to TRBD1 covers 7 bases. Germline trimming cut 4 bases from V and 5 bases from J; bases unmatched to any gene: 5. The CDR3 length is 13 residues. Germline assignment: CDR1 MDHEN and CDR2 SYDVKM. This CDR3 reads CASSSDRADEQYF. The DNA of the CDR3 is TGTGCCAGCAGTTCAGACAGGGCAGACGAGCAGTACTTC. Full variable domain (remainder filled in from reference TRBV28 and TRBJ2-7): DVKVTQSSRYLVKRTGEKVFLECVQDMDHENMFWYRQDPGLGLRLIYFSYDVKMKEKGDIPEGYSVSREKKERFSLILESASTNQTSMYLCASSSDRADEQYFGPGTRLTVT.

V usage is TRBV5-1 and J usage is TRBJ1-1, with TRBD1 matching 9 bases. The CDR3 contains 16 residues. Germline V gene lookup returns CDR1 SGHRS and CDR2 YFSETQ. After removal of 2 bases from V and 4 bases from J, the junction contained 9 bases not matched to a gene. This CDR3 is CASSLIRQGGSTEAFF. The CDR3 DNA sequence: TGCGCCAGCAGCTTAATCCGACAGGGGGGGAGCACTGAAGCTTTCTTT.

The rearrangement joins TRBV4-3 to TRBJ1-1, with D unclear. Germline V gives CDR1 LGHNA, CDR2 YSLEER. The CDR3 is 15 amino acids. V was trimmed by 1 base and J by 1 base, leaving 10 bases between them. The CDR3 sequence is CASSQGVISNTEAFF. CDR3 DNA sequence: TGCGCCAGCAGCCAAGGGGTTATCTCGAACACTGAAGCTTTCTTT.

V and J are TRBV6-1 and TRBJ2-7; D remains ambiguous. V lost 7 bases to trimming and J lost 1 base, with 5 bases between them. CDR1 is MNHNS, CDR2 SASEGT, per germline. CDR3 length: 11 amino acids. This CDR3 is CASKGSYEQYF. CDR3 nucleotide sequence: TGTGCCAGCAAGGGATCCTACGAGCAGTACTTC.

This clone has just a few counts. The chain is built from TRBV28 and TRBJ2-5; D may match TRBD1 or TRBD2 (5 bases each). With 7 bases removed from V and 2 bases from J, the gap between germline ends came to 17 bases. The CDR3 has 15 residues. Germline V gene sequence: CDR1 MDHEN, CDR2 SYDVKM. The CDR3 sequence: CASTPLGETQETQYF. The CDR3 region has the DNA TGTGCCAGCACCCCCTTGGGGGAAACGCAAGAGACCCAGTACTTC.

The table lists this clone with a few counts. The V gene is TRBV5-6, the J gene TRBJ1-1, with D possibly matching TRBD1 (6 bases). V gave up 0 bases and J gave up 7 bases, with 7 bases separating them. Germline CDR1 and CDR2: SGHDT and YYEEEE. This CDR3 contains 12 residues. The CDR3 loop reads CASSLEGVEAFF. CDR3 sequence (DNA): TGTGCCAGCAGCTTGGAGGGGGTTGAAGCTTTCTTT.

This clone was observed once. The chain recombines TRBV4-1 with TRBJ2-1; TRBD1 agrees at 8 bases. Germline assignment: CDR1 MGHRA and CDR2 YSYEKL. The trim removed 4 bases at V and 0 bases at J, leaving 5 bases unmatched. The CDR3 is made up of 16 amino acids. In DNA, the CDR3 is TGCGCCAGCAGCCCTGACAGGGGTAGCTCCTACAATGAGCAGTTCTTC. Protein product: CASSPDRGSSYNEQFF.

This chain's CDR3 is CASSWSSGSHEQFF. CDR3 DNA: TGTGCCAGCAGTTGGTCTAGCGGGAGTCATGAGCAGTTCTTC. The rearrangement joins TRBV27 to TRBJ2-1; 10 nucleotides agree with TRBD2. The CDR3 is 14 residues long. The ends lost 4 bases at V and 8 bases at J; junction bases unmatched: 5. CDR1 MNHEY and CDR2 SMNVEV come from the germline V gene (reference sequence).

The chain links TRBV28 to TRBJ2-7, with D possibly called TRBD1 or TRBD2 (6 bases each). There are 13 residues in the CDR3. Germline lookup yields CDR1 MDHEN and CDR2 SYDVKM. V was trimmed by 1 base and J by 7 bases, leaving 11 bases between them. CDR3 sequence (DNA): TGTGCCAGCAGTTTATACGGGGGCCAGGAGCAGTACTTC. It specifies CASSLYGGQEQYF. Combining the CDR3 with reference TRBV28 and TRBJ2-7 gives the whole variable domain DVKVTQSSRYLVKRTGEKVFLECVQDMDHENMFWYRQDPGLGLRLIYFSYDVKMKEKGDIPEGYSVSREKKERFSLILESASTNQTSMYLCASSLYGGQEQYFGPGTRLTVT.

The genes are TRBV4-3 and TRBJ1-2; D possibly corresponds to TRBD1 (5 bases). V dropped 4 bases and J dropped 9 bases, with 21 bases sitting between them. This CDR3 contains 15 residues. Germline CDR1 is LGHNA and CDR2 is YSLEER. CDR3 sequence: CASSRLPAQGLSYTF. The CDR3 bases are TGCGCCAGCAGCCGACTACCGGCCCAGGGACTAAGCTACACCTTC.

This clone appeared a single time. This chain links TRBV5-1 with TRBJ2-2; 7 nucleotides line up with TRBD1. Losses at the gene ends were 4 bases for V and 0 bases for J; bases not matched to a gene: 3. The CDR3 length is 15 residues. The germline V gene has CDR1 SGHRS and CDR2 YFSETQ. CDR3: CASSQGVANTGELFF. The DNA of the CDR3 is TGCGCCAGCAGCCAGGGGGTCGCGAACACCGGGGAGCTGTTTTTT.

This sequence joins TRBV6-6 and TRBJ2-7; D is possibly TRBD1 (5 bases). There are 15 residues in the CDR3. With 0 bases removed from V and 3 bases from J, the gap between germline ends came to 12 bases. The germline V gene has CDR1 MNHNY and CDR2 SVGAGI (reference sequence). The chain's CDR3 is CASSYSPGLDYEQYF. The CDR3 DNA reads as TGTGCCAGCAGTTACTCGCCAGGGTTAGACTACGAGCAGTACTTC.

The table lists this clone with a few counts. The rearrangement uses TRBV7-9 and TRBJ2-1, with TRBD2 as a possible D gene (6 bases). CDR1 and CDR2 (germline): SEHNR, FQNEAQ (reference sequence). The CDR3 totals 15 residues. Trimming took off 2 bases at V and 4 bases at J, with 12 bases between the two ends. This CDR3 is CASSLSSGVYNEQFF. CDR3 bases: TGTGCCAGCAGCTTATCGTCGGGAGTTTACAATGAGCAGTTCTTC.

In its sample, this clone was seen a few times. The chain couples TRBV9 to TRBJ1-1; D remains ambiguous. V lost 4 bases, J lost 4 bases, and 14 bases lay in between. There are 14 residues in the CDR3. CDR1 is SGDLS and CDR2 is YYNGEE in the germline V gene. The CDR3 sequence: CASSPSGGITEAFF. In DNA, the CDR3 is TGTGCCAGCAGCCCCTCCGGTGGCATCACTGAAGCTTTCTTT.

J is TRBJ2-7 and V is TRBV18, with 8 bases fitting TRBD1. V was clipped by 1 base and J by 7 bases; unmatched bases: 12. The CDR3 sequence is 16 residues long. Germline CDR1 KGHSH, CDR2 LQKENI. The CDR3 is CASSPRSGTGSGEQYF. CDR3 sequence (DNA): TGTGCCAGCTCACCACGCTCCGGGACAGGTTCGGGTGAGCAGTACTTC.

The V gene is TRBV7-9, the J gene TRBJ2-7, with TRBD1 identical over 11 bases. With V trimmed by 2 bases and J by 2 bases, 8 bases remained unmatched. This CDR3 region has 17 residues. CDR1 is SEHNR, CDR2 FQNEAQ, per germline (reference sequence). The CDR3 bases are TGTGCCAGCAGCTTACCTAAGGGACAGGGGGTTCCCTACGAGCAGTACTTC. It yields the protein CASSLPKGQGVPYEQYF.

The chain couples TRBV7-9 to TRBJ1-5; D call uncertain. V shed 1 base and J shed 5 bases, with 6 bases lying between them. The CDR3 totals 13 residues. The germline V gene has CDR1 SEHNR and CDR2 FQNEAQ (reference sequence). The CDR3: CASSLGTDQPQHF. CDR3 DNA sequence: TGTGCCAGCAGCTTAGGTACAGATCAGCCCCAGCATTTT.